This T cell receptor (beta chain) was profiled in a study of sequential checkpoint blockade in melanoma. Overall study: Arm A got nivolumab then ipilimumab; arm B the reverse, 1:1.

The study, taken as a whole, reports: Rising tumor T-cell fraction and clonality meant about 30 times likelier benefit.

With respect to this clone: The antigen remains undetermined.

Treatment defined: randomized to nivolumab then ipilimumab (arm A) or the reverse (arm B). The CDR3 is 12 residues long. Germline V gene data show CDR1 as SQVTM and CDR2 as ANQGSEA. The germline V and J ends were trimmed by 3 bases and 4 bases, with 10 bases remaining between them. The assay was immunoSEQ multiplex PCR, and TCRdb's table has in-frame clones only and misses some. The sample shows about 6,800 clones, roughly 28% of them seen only once. V and J are TRBV29-1 and TRBJ2-7; D is uncertain. The sequences come from tumor tissue (inferred from file names), collected from a patient given nivolumab and ipilimumab in sequence. The TCR originated in a human donor with melanoma. The CDR3 sequence is CSVDWSQYEQYF. The CDR3 DNA reads as TGCAGCGTTGACTGGTCACAATACGAGCAGTACTTC.